The clone carrying this TCR beta chain was recorded at least ten times. Its antigen is unidentified. The data stem from a study of T cells after yellow fever vaccination. General study findings and limits: Among primary-vaccination clones, most reappeared after the booster, at around 97% for CD4 and under 90% for CD8. Compared with primary, the secondary response was weaker and peaked at day 5, not 15. Contaminating bulk clonotypes could be abundant in FACS-sorted repertoires.

MiXCR was run by TCRdb on the 5' RACE reads, yielding one entry per CDR3 protein. The table has 95,000 to 150,000 distinct CDR3 sequences, 7.4% seen once. CDR1 and CDR2 from the germline V gene are SGDLS and YYNGEE. Between the trimmed V and J ends, which lost 6 bases and 3 bases, there was a span of 14 bases. The CDR3 is 14 amino acids. The J gene is TRBJ2-3, the V gene TRBV9; D possibly corresponds to TRBD2 (6 bases). This TCR derives from a man between 18 and 29 years old who received the YFV17D yellow fever vaccine. The input for sequencing was CD4+ T cells sorted from PBMCs, taken roughly 10 days after the first yellow fever vaccination. CDR3 region: CASKPGVSTDTQYF. The CDR3 DNA reads TGTGCCAGCAAGCCGGGGGTGTCGACAGATACGCAGTATTTT. Based on the CDR3 plus reference TRBV9 and TRBJ2-3, the full variable domain is DSGVTQTPKHLITATGQRVTLRCSPRSGDLSVYWYQQSLDQGLQFLIQYYNGEERAKGNILERFSAQQFPDLHSELNLSSLELGDSALYFCASKPGVSTDTQYFGPGTRLTVL.